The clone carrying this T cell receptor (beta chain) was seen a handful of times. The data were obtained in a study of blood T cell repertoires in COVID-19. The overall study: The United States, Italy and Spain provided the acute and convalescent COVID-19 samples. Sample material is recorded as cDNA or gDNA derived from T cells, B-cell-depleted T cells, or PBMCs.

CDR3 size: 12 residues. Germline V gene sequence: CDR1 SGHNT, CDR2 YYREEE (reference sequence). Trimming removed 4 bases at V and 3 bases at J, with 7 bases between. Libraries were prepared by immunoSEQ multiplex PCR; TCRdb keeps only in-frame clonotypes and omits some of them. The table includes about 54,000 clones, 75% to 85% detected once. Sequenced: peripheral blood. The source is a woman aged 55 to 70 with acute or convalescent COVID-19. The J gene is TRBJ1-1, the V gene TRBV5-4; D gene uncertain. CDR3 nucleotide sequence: TGTGCCAGCAGCCAGTCCCACACTGAAGCTTTCTTT. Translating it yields CASSQSHTEAFF. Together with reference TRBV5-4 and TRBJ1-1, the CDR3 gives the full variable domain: ETGVTQSPTHLIKTRGQQVTLRCSSQSGHNTVSWYQQALGQGPQFIFQYYREEENGRGNFPPRFSGLQFPNYSSELNVNALELDDSALYLCASSQSHTEAFFGQGTRLTVV.